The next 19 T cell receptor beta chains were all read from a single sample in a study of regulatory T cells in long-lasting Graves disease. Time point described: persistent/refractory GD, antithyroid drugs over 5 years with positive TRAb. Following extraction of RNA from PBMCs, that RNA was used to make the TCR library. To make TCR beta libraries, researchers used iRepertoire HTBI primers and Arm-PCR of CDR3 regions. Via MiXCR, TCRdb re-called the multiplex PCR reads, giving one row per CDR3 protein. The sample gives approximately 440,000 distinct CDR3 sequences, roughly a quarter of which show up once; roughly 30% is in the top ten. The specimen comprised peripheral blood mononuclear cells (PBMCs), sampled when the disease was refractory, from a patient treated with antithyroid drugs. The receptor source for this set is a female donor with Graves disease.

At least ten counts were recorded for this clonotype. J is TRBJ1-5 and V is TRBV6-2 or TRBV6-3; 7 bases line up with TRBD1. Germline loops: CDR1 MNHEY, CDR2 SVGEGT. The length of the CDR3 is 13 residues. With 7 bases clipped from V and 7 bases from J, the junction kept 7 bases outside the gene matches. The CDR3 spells CASNDRVGQPQHF. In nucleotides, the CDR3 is TGTGCCAGCAACGACAGGGTGGGCCAGCCCCAGCATTTT.

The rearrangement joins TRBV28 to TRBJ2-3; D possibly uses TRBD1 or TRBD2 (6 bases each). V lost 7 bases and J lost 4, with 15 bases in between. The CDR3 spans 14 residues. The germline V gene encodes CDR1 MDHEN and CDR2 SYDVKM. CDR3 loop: CASIGGRPADTQYF. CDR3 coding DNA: TGTGCCAGCATTGGGGGGCGTCCGGCAGATACGCAGTATTTT. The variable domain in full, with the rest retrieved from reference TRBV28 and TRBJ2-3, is DVKVTQSSRYLVKRTGEKVFLECVQDMDHENMFWYRQDPGLGLRLIYFSYDVKMKEKGDIPEGYSVSREKKERFSLILESASTNQTSMYLCASIGGRPADTQYFGPGTRLTVL.

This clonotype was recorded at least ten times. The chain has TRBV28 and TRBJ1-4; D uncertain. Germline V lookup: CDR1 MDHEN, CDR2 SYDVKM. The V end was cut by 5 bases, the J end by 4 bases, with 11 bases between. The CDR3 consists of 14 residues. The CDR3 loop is CASSPVRINEKLFF. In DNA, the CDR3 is TGTGCCAGCAGTCCTGTACGGATTAATGAAAAACTGTTTTTT.

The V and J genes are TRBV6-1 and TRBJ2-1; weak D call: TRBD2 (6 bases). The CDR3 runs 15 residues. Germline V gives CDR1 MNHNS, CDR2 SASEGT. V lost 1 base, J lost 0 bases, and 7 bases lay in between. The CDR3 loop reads CASSEVGGSYNEQFF. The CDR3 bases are TGTGCCAGCAGTGAAGTGGGGGGCTCCTACAATGAGCAGTTCTTC.

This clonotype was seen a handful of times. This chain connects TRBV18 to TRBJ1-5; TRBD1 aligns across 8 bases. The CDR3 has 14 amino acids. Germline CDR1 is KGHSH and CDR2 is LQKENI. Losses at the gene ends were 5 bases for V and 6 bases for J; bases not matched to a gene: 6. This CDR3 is CASSKGQGGQPQHF. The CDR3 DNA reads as TGTGCCAGCTCAAAAGGACAGGGTGGTCAGCCCCAGCATTTT.

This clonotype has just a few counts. For the CDR3, the DNA is TGTGCCATCAGTGAGAGTGGGGGGTTGAGGAATCAGCCCCAGCATTTT. This sequence encodes CAISESGGLRNQPQHF. V is TRBV10-3 and J is TRBJ1-5, with D perhaps matching TRBD1 (5 bases). V lost 2 bases, J lost 4 bases, and 15 bases lay in between. The germline gives CDR1 ENHRY, CDR2 SYGVKD. The CDR3 length is 16 residues.

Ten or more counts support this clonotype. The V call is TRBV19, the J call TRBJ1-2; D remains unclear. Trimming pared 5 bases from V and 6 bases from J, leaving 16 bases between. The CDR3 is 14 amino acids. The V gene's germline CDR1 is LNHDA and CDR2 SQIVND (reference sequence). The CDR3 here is CASSDGWGEDGYTF. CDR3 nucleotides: TGTGCCAGTAGTGATGGCTGGGGTGAAGATGGCTACACCTTC.

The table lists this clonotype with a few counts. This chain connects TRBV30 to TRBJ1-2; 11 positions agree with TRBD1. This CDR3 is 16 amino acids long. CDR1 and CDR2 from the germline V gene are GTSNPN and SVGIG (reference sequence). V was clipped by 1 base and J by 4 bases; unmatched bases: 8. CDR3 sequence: CAWSAWTGGFGYGYTF. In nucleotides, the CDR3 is TGTGCCTGGAGTGCGTGGACAGGGGGCTTCGGCTATGGCTACACCTTC.

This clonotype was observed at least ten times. The CDR3 DNA sequence: TGTGCCAGCAGCTCAAGACTGTACGAGCAGTACTTC. This codes for CASSSRLYEQYF. The chain recombines TRBV28 with TRBJ2-7; D remains unclear. Looked up from germline, CDR1 is MDHEN and CDR2 is SYDVKM. V lost 6 bases, J lost 4 bases, and 10 bases lay in between. There are 12 residues in the CDR3. Full variable domain (outside the CDR3, taken from reference TRBV28 and TRBJ2-7): DVKVTQSSRYLVKRTGEKVFLECVQDMDHENMFWYRQDPGLGLRLIYFSYDVKMKEKGDIPEGYSVSREKKERFSLILESASTNQTSMYLCASSSRLYEQYFGPGTRLTVT.

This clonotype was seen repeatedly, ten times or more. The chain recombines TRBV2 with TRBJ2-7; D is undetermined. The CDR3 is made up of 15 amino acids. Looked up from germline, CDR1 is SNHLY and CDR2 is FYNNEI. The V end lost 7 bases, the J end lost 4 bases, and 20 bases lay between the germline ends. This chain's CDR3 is CASNRVGFGFYEQYF. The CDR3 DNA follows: TGTGCCAGCAACCGAGTGGGGTTTGGGTTTTACGAGCAGTACTTC.

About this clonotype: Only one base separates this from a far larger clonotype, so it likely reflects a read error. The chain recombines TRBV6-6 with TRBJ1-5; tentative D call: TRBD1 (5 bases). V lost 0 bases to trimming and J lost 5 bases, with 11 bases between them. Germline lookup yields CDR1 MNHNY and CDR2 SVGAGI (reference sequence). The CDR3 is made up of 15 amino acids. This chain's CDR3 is CASSYSRGLDQPQHF. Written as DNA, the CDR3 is TGTGCCAGCAGTTACTCGAGGGGTCTGGATCAGCCCCAGCATTTT.

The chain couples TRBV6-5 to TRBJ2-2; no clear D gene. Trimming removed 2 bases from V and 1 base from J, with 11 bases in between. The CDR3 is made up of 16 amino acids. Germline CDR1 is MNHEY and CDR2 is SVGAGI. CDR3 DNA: TGTGCCAGCAGTTACACCCTTCGGTTGAACACCGGGGAGCTGTTTTTT. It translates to CASSYTLRLNTGELFF.

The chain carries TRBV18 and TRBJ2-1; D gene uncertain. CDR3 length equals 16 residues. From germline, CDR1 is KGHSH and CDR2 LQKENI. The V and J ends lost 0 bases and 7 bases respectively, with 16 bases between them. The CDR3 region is CASSPPGLRAQNEQFF. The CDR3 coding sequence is TGTGCCAGCTCACCACCCGGGCTTAGGGCCCAGAATGAGCAGTTCTTC.

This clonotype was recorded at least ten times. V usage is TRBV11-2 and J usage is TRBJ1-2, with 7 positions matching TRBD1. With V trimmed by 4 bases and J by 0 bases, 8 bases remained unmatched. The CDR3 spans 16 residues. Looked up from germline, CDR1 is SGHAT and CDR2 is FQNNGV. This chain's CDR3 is CASSSQDRNANYGYTF. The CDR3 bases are TGTGCCAGCAGCTCACAGGACAGGAATGCTAACTATGGCTACACCTTC.

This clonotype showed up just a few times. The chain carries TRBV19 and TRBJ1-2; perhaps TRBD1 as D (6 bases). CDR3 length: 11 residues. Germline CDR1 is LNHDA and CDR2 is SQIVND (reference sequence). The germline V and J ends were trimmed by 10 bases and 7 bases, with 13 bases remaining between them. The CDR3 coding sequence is TGTGCCATCGGGGAGGGGGGTGGCTACACCTTC. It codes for CAIGEGGGYTF.

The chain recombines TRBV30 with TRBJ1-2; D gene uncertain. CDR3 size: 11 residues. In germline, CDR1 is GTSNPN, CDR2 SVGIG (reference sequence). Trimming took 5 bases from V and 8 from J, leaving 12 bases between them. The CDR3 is CAWGPSEGYTF. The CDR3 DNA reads TGTGCCTGGGGGCCCTCGGAGGGCTACACCTTC.

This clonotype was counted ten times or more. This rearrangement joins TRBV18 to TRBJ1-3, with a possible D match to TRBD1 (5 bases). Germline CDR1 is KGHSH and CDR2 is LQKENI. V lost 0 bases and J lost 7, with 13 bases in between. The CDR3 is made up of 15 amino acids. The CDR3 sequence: CASSPPSQQGNTIYF. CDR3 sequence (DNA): TGTGCCAGCTCACCACCTTCGCAGCAGGGCAACACCATATATTTT.

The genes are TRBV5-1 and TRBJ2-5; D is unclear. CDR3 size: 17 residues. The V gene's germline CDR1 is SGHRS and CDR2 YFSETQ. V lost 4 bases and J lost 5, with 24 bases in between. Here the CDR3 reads CASSQDGRGARAETQYF. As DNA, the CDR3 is TGCGCCAGCAGCCAGGACGGTAGAGGCGCCCGGGCGGAGACCCAGTACTTC.

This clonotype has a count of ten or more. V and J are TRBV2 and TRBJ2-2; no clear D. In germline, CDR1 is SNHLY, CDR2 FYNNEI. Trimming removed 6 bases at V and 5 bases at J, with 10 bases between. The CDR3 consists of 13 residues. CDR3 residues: CASRELRTGELFF. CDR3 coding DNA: TGTGCCAGCAGGGAACTGAGGACCGGGGAGCTGTTTTTT.